The T cell receptor beta chain under discussion was sequenced for a study of shared clonotypes between healthy human individuals. The repertoire was sequenced with immunoSEQ multiplex PCR; TCRdb's copy has only in-frame clones and lacks some. The sample shows roughly 1,100,000 clones, roughly 80% of them seen only once. Findings and caveats of the study: Approximately 5% of naive CD4 clonotypes were shared across a few donors. Naive subsets, compared against memory subsets, generally had larger estimated richness values. All-four-donor shared clonotypes had higher generation probabilities than non-shared clonotypes did.

This clone was counted between two and nine times. Its antigen remains unidentified. Material: memory CD4+ T cells sorted from blood. Subset given: CD45RA-negative fraction. The clonotype was recovered from a man aged 18 to 30 in good health.

The CDR3 sequence: CASSPTQSSEQYF. The DNA for the CDR3 is TGTGCCAGCAGTCCGACTCAGTCGTCCGAGCAGTACTTC. The J gene is TRBJ2-7, the V gene TRBV6-6, with no clear D. CDR1 and CDR2 from the germline V gene are MNHNY and SVGAGI (reference sequence). V lost 5 bases and J 6 bases, leaving 14 bases between the germline ends. This CDR3 is built from 13 residues.